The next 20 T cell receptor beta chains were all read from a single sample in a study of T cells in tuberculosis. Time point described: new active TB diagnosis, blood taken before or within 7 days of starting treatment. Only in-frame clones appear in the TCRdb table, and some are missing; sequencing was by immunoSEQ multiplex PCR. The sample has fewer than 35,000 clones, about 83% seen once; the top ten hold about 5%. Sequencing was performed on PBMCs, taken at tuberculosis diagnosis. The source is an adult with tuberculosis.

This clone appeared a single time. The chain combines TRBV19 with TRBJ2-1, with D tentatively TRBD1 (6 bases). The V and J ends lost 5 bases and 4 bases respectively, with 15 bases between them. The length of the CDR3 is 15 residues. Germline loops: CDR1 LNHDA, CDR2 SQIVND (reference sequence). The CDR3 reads CASSASGTSYNEQFF. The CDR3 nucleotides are TGTGCCAGTAGTGCGTCCGGGACATCATACAATGAGCAGTTCTTC. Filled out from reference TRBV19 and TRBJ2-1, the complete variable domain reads DGGITQSPKYLFRKEGQNVTLSCEQNLNHDAMYWYRQDPGQGLRLIYYSQIVNDFQKGDIAEGYSVSREKKESFPLTVTSAQKNPTAFYLCASSASGTSYNEQFFGPGTRLTVL.

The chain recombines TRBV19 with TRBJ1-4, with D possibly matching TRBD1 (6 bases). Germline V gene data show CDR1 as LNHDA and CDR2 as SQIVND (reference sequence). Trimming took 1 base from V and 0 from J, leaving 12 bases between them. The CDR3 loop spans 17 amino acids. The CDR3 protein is CASSIAGARATNEKLFF. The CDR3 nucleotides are TGTGCCAGTAGTATAGCAGGGGCCCGTGCAACTAATGAAAAACTGTTTTTT. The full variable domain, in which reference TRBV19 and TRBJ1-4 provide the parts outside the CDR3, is DGGITQSPKYLFRKEGQNVTLSCEQNLNHDAMYWYRQDPGQGLRLIYYSQIVNDFQKGDIAEGYSVSREKKESFPLTVTSAQKNPTAFYLCASSIAGARATNEKLFFGSGTQLSVL.

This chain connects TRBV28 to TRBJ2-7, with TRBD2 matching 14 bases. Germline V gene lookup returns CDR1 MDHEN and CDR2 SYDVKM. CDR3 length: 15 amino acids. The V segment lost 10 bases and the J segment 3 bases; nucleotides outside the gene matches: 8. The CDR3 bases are TGTGCCACCACCCGCGGGACTAGCGGGAGCTACGAGCAGTACTTC. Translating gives CATTRGTSGSYEQYF.

The CDR3 sequence: CASRLGTASGNTIYF. For the CDR3, the DNA is TGTGCCAGCAGGCTAGGGACAGCCTCTGGAAACACCATATATTTT. V and J are TRBV6-1 and TRBJ1-3; 7 bases are shared with TRBD1. Trimming cost V 6 bases and J 0 bases; bases outside gene matches: 5. Germline values: CDR1 MNHNS, CDR2 SASEGT. The length of the CDR3 is 15 residues.

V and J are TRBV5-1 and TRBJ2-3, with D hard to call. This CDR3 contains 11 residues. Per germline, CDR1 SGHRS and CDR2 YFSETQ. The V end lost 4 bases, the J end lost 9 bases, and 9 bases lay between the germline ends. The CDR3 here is CASSVERTQYF. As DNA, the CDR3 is TGCGCCAGCAGCGTGGAGAGGACGCAGTATTTT. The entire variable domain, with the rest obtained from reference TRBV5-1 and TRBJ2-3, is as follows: KAGVTQTPRYLIKTRGQQVTLSCSPISGHRSVSWYQQTPGQGLQFLFEYFSETQRNKGNFPGRFSGRQFSNSRSEMNVSTLELGDSALYLCASSVERTQYFGPGTRLTVL.

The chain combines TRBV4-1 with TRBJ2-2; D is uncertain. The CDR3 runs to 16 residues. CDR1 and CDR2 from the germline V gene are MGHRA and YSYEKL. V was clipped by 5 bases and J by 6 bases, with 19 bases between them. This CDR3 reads CASSYARGSSPGELFF. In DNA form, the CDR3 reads TGCGCCAGCAGCTACGCCAGAGGAAGCTCTCCCGGGGAGCTGTTTTTT.

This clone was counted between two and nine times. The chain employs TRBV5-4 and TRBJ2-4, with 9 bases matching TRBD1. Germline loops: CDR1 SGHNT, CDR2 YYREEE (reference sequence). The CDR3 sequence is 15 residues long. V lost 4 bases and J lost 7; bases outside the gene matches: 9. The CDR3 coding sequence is TGTGCCAGCAGCACTGACAGGGGGTCCGGGAACATTCAGTACTTC. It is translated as CASSTDRGSGNIQYF.

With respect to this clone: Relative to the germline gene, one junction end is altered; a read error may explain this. The CDR3 loop reads CASIEGVAGDRTYEQYF. CDR3 sequence (DNA): TGCGCCAGCATTGAGGGGGTAGCGGGAGATCGAACCTACGAGCAGTACTTC. The V and J genes are TRBV10-1 and TRBJ2-7; TRBD2 agrees at 9 bases. The CDR3 runs 17 residues. Germline V lookup: CDR1 WNHNN, CDR2 SYGVQD (reference sequence).

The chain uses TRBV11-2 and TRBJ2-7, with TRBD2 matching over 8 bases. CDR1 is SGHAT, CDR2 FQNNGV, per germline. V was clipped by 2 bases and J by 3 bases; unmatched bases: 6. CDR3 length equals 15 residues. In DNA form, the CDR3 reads TGTGCCAGCAGCTTACTAAGCGGGAGTAACTACGAGCAGTACTTC. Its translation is CASSLLSGSNYEQYF.

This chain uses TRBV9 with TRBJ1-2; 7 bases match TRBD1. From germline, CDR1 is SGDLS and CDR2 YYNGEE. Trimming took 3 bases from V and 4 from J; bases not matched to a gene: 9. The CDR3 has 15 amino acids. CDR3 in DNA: TGTGCCAGCAGCGGTGGACAGGAGGCACCCTATGGCTACACCTTC. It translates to CASSGGQEAPYGYTF.

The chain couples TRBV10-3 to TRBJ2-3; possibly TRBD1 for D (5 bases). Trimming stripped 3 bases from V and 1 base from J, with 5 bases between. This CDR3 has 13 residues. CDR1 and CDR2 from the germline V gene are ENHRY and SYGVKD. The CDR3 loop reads CAISEQGTDTQYF. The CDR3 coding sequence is TGTGCCATCAGTGAACAGGGCACAGATACGCAGTATTTT.

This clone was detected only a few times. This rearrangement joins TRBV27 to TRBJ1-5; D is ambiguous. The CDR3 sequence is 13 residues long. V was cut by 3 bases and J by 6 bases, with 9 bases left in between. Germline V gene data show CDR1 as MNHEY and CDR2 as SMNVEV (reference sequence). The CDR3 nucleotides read TGTGCCAGCAGTTTTTCGCAAGCTCAGCCCCAGCATTTT. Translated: CASSFSQAQPQHF.

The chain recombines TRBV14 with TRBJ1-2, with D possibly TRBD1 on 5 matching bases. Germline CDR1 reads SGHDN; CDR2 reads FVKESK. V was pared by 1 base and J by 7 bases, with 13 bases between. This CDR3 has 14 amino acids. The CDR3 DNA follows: TGTGCCAGCAGCCAAGCTTCGGGGGTGGGTGGCTACACCTTC. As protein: CASSQASGVGGYTF.

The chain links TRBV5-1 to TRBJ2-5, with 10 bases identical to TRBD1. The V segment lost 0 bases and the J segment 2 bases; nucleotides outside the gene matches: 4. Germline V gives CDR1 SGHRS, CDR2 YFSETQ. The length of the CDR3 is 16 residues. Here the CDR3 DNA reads TGCGCCAGCAGCTTGGGGGGGACAGGGGCTCAAGAGACCCAGTACTTC. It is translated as CASSLGGTGAQETQYF. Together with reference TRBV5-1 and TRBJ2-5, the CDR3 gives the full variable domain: KAGVTQTPRYLIKTRGQQVTLSCSPISGHRSVSWYQQTPGQGLQFLFEYFSETQRNKGNFPGRFSGRQFSNSRSEMNVSTLELGDSALYLCASSLGGTGAQETQYFGPGTRLLVL.

CDR3 sequence reads: CAYYRGRSTEAFF. CDR3 DNA sequence: TGTGCCTACTACAGGGGAAGGAGCACTGAAGCTTTCTTT. The V call is TRBV30, the J call TRBJ1-1, with 7 bases fitting TRBD1. The germline gives CDR1 GTSNPN, CDR2 SVGIG (reference sequence). The J segment lost 4 bases and the V segment lost 7 bases, leaving 9 bases of the junction unmatched. The CDR3 contains 13 residues. Looking up the rest from reference TRBV30 and TRBJ1-1 gives the full variable domain: SQTIHQWPATLVQPVGSPLSLECTVEGTSNPNLYWYRQAAGRGLQLLFYSVGIGQISSEVPQNLSASRPQDRQFILSSKKLLLSDSGFYLCAYYRGRSTEAFFGQGTRLTVV.

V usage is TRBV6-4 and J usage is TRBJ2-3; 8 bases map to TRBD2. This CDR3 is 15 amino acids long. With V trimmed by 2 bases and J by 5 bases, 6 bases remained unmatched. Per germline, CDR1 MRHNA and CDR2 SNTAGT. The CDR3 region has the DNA TGTGCCAGCAGTGACGGCTCGGGGGGGGTAGATACGCAGTATTTT. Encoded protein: CASSDGSGGVDTQYF.

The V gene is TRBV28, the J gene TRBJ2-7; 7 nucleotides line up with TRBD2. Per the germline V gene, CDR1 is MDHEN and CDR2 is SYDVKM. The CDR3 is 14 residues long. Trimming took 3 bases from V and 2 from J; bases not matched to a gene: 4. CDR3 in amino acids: CASSLGRVTYEQYF. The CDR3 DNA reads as TGTGCCAGCAGTTTGGGGAGGGTAACCTACGAGCAGTACTTC.

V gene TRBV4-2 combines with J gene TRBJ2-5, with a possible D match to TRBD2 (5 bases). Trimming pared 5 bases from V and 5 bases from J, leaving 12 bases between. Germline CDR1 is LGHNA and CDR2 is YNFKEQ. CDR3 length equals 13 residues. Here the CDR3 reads CASSYGNEETQYF. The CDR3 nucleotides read TGTGCCAGCAGCTACGGGAACGAGGAGACCCAGTACTTC.

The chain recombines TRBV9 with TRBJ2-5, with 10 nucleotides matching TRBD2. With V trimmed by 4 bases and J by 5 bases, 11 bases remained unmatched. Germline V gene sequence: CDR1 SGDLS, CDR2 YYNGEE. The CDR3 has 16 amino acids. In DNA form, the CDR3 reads TGTGCCAGCAGCCCAAAGCGGGAGGGATCGGGGGAGACCCAGTACTTC. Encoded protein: CASSPKREGSGETQYF.

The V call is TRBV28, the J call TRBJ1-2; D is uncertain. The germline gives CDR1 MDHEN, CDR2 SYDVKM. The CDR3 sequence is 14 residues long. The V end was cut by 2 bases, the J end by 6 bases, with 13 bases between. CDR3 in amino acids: CASSLAHGVNGYTF. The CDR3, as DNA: TGTGCCAGCAGTTTAGCCCACGGGGTGAATGGCTACACCTTC.